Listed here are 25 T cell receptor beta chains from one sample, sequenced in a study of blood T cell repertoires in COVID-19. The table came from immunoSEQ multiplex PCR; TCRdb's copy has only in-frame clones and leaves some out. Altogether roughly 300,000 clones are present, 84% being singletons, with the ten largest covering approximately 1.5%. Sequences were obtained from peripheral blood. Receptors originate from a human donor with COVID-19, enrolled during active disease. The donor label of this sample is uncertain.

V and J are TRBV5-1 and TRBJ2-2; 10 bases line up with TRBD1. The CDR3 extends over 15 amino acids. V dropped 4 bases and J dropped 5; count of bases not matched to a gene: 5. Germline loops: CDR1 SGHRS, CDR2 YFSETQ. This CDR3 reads CASSPSGQGTGELFF. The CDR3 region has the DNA TGCGCCAGCAGCCCCTCGGGACAGGGGACCGGGGAGCTGTTTTTT.

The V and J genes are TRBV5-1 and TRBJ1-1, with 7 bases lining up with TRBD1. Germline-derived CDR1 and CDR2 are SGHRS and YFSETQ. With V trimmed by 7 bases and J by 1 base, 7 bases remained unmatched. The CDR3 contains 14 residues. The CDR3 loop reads CASGQGGSNTEAFF. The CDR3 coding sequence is TGCGCCAGCGGGCAAGGGGGCTCGAACACTGAAGCTTTCTTT. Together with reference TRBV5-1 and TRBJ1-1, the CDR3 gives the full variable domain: KAGVTQTPRYLIKTRGQQVTLSCSPISGHRSVSWYQQTPGQGLQFLFEYFSETQRNKGNFPGRFSGRQFSNSRSEMNVSTLELGDSALYLCASGQGGSNTEAFFGQGTRLTVV.

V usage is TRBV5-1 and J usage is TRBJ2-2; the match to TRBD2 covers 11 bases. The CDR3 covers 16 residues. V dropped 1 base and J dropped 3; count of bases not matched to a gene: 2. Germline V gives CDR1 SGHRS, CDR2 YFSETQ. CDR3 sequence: CASSLLLAGDTGELFF. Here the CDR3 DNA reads TGCGCCAGCAGCTTGTTACTAGCGGGGGACACCGGGGAGCTGTTTTTT. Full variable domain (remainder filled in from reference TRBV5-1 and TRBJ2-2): KAGVTQTPRYLIKTRGQQVTLSCSPISGHRSVSWYQQTPGQGLQFLFEYFSETQRNKGNFPGRFSGRQFSNSRSEMNVSTLELGDSALYLCASSLLLAGDTGELFFGEGSRLTVL.

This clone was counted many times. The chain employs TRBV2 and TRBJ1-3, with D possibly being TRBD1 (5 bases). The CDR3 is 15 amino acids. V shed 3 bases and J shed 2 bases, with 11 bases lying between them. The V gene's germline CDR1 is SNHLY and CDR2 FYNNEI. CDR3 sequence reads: CASSEAGLPGNTIYF. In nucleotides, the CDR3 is TGTGCCAGCAGTGAGGCAGGGCTCCCTGGAAACACCATATATTTT.

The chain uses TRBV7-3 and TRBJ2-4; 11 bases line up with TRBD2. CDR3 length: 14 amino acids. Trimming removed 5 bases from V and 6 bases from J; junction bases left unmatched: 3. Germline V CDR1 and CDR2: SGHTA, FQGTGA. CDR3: CASSPGTSGNIQYF. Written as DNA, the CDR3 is TGTGCCAGCAGCCCGGGGACTAGCGGAAACATTCAGTACTTC.

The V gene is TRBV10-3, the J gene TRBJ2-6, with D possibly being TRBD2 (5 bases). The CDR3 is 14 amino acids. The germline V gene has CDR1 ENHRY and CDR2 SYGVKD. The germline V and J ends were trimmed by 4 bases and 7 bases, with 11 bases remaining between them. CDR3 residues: CAISGSGVANVLTF. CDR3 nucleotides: TGTGCCATCAGTGGTTCCGGGGTAGCCAACGTCCTGACTTTC.

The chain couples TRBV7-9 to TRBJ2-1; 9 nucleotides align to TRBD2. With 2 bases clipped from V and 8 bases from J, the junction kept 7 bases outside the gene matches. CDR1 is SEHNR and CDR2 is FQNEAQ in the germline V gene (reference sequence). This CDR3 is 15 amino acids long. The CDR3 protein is CASSLSGTSFDEQFF. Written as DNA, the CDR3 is TGTGCCAGCAGCTTATCCGGGACTAGCTTCGATGAGCAGTTCTTC. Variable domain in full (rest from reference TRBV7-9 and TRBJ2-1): DTGVSQNPRHKITKRGQNVTFRCDPISEHNRLYWYRQTLGQGPEFLTYFQNEAQLEKSRLLSDRFSAERPKGSFSTLEIQRTEQGDSAMYLCASSLSGTSFDEQFFGPGTRLTVL.

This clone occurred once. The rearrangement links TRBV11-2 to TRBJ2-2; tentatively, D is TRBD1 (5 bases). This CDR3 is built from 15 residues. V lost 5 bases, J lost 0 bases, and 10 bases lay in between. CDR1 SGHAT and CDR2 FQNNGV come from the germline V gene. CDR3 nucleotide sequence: TGTGCCAGCAGCCAGGGATGGGCGAACACCGGGGAGCTGTTTTTT. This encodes CASSQGWANTGELFF.

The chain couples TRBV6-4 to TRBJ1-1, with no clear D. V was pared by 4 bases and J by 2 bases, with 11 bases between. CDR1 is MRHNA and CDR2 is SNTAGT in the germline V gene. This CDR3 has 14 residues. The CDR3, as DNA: TGTGCCAGCAGTGCCCTCGGGGAAAACACTGAAGCTTTCTTT. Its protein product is CASSALGENTEAFF.

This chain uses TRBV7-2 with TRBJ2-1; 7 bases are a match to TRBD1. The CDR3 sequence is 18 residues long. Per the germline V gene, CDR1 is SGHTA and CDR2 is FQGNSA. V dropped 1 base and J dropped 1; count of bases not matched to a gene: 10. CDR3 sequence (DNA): TGTGCCAGCAGCTTAGGGCGACCGGGACAGATATCCTACAATGAGCAGTTCTTC. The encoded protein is CASSLGRPGQISYNEQFF.

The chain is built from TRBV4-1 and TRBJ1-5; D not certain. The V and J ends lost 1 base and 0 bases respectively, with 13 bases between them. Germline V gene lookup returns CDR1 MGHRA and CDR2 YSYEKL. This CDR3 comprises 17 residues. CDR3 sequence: CASSQGRAASSNQPQHF. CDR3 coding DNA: TGCGCCAGCAGCCAAGGGCGGGCGGCGAGTAGCAATCAGCCCCAGCATTTT.

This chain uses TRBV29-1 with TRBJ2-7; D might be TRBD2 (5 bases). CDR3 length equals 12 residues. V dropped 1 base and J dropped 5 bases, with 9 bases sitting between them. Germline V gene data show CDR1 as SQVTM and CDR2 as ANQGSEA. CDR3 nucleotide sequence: TGCAGCGTTGAAGGGGAGCGGAACGAGCAGTACTTC. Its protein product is CSVEGERNEQYF.

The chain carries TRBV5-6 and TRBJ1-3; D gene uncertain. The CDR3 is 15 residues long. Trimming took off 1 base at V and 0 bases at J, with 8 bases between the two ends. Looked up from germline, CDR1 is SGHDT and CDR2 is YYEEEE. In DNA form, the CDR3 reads TGTGCCAGCAGCTTGCAGGAAGGCTCTGGAAACACCATATATTTT. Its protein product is CASSLQEGSGNTIYF.

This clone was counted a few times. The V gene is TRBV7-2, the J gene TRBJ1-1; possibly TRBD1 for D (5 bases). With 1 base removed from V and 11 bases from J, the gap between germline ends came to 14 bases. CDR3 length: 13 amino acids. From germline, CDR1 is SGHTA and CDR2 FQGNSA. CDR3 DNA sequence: TGTGCCAGCAGCTTAGGGACACGACGGCGGGCTTTCTTT. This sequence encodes CASSLGTRRRAFF.

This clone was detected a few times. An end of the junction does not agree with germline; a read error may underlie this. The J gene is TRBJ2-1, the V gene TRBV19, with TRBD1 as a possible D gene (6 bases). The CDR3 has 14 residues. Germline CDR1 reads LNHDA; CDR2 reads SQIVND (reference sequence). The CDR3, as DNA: TGTGCCAGTGGGTCTCTTCTTGGGGGCGTGCAGCCAATCTTC. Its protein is CASGSLLGGVQPIF.

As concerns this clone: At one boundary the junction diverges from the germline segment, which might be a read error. The CDR3: CASSLESTGRDF. The CDR3 DNA is TGCGCCAGCAGCTTGGAGTCTACAGGGAGAGATTTT. V is TRBV5-1 and J is TRBJ2-3, with D possibly TRBD1 on 6 matching bases. CDR1 and CDR2 from the germline V gene are SGHRS and YFSETQ. The length of the CDR3 is 12 residues.

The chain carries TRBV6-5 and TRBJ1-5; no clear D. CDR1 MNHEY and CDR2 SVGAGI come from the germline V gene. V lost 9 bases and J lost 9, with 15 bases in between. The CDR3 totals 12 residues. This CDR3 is CASWRSPGPQHF. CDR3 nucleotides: TGTGCCAGTTGGAGGAGCCCCGGGCCCCAGCATTTT.

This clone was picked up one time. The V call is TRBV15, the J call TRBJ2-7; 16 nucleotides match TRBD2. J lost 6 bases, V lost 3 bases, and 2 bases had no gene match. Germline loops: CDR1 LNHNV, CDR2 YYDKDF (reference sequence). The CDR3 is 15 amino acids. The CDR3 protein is CATSRGLAGGGEQYF. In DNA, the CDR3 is TGTGCCACCAGCAGGGGACTAGCGGGAGGGGGCGAGCAGTACTTC.

The CDR3 reads CASSAAYEQYF. The CDR3 DNA reads TGTGCCAGCAGCGCAGCCTACGAGCAGTACTTC. The chain carries TRBV5-8 and TRBJ2-7; D is unresolved. Germline CDR1 SGHTS, CDR2 YDEGEE. V lost 4 bases to trimming and J lost 2 bases, with 4 bases between them. CDR3 size: 11 residues.

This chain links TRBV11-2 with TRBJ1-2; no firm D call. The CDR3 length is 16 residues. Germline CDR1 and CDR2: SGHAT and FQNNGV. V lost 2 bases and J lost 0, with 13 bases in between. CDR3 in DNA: TGTGCCAGCAGCTTAAATCAGGCCGCAACTAACTATGGCTACACCTTC. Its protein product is CASSLNQAATNYGYTF.

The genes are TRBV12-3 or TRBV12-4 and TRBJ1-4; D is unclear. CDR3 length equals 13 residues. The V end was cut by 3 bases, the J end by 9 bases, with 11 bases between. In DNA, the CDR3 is TGTGCCAGCAGTTTTGGAGCATCACAAAAACTGTTTTTT. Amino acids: CASSFGASQKLFF.

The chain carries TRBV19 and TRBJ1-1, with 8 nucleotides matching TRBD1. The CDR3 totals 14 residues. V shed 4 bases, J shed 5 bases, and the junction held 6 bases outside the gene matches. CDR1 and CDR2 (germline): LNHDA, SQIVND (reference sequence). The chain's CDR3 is CASSRQGRSTEAFF. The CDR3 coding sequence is TGTGCCAGTAGTAGACAGGGGAGAAGTACTGAAGCTTTCTTT.

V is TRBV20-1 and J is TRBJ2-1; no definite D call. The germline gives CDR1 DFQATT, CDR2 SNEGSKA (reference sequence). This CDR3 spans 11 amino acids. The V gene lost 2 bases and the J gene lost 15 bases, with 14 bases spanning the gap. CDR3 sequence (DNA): TGCAGTGCTAGATTGAGGCCCGGGTGGTTCTTC. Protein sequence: CSARLRPGWFF.

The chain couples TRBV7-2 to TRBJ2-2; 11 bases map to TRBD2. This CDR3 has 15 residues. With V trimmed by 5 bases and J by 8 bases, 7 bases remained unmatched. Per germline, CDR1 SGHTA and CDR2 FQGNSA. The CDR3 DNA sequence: TGTGCCAGCAGCGCGGGACTAGCGGTGGGTGGGGAGCTGTTTTTT. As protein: CASSAGLAVGGELFF. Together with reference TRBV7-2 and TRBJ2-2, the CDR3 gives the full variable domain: GAGVSQSPSNKVTEKGKDVELRCDPISGHTALYWYRQSLGQGLEFLIYFQGNSAPDKSGLPSDRFSAERTGGSVSTLTIQRTQQEDSAVYLCASSAGLAVGGELFFGEGSRLTVL.

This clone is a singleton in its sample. DNA of the CDR3: TGCGCCAGCAGCTTTTCGGGGAGTGTCAACGAGCAGTACTTC. Translated, it gives CASSFSGSVNEQYF. The V call is TRBV5-1, the J call TRBJ2-7, with a possible D match to TRBD2 (5 bases). Trimming removed 2 bases from V and 5 bases from J, with 14 bases in between. This CDR3 is built from 14 residues. Germline values: CDR1 SGHRS, CDR2 YFSETQ.